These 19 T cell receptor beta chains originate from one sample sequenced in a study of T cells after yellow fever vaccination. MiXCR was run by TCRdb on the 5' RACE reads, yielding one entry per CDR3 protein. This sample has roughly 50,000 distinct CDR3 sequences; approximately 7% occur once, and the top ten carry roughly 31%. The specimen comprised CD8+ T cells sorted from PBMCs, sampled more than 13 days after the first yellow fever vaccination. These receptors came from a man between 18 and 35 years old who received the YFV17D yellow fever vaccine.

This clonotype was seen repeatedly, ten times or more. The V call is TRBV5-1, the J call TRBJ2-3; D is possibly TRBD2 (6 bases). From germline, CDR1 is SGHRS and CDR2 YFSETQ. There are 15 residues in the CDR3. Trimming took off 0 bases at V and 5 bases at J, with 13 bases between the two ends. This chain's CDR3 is CASSLEGAGGDTQYF. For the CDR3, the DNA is TGCGCCAGCAGCTTGGAAGGGGCCGGGGGAGATACGCAGTATTTT.

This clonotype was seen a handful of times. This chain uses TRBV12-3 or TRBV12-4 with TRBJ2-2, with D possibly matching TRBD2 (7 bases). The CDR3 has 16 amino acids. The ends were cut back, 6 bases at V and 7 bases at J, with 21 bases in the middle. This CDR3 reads CASSRSGGVLHGELFF. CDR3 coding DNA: TGTGCCAGCAGCCGGTCGGGGGGCGTTCTTCACGGGGAGCTGTTTTTT.

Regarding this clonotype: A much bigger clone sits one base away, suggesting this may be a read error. This chain's CDR3 is CVSSPNRGGELFF. Here the CDR3 DNA reads TGTGTCAGCAGTCCAAACAGGGGCGGGGAGCTGTTTTTT. The V call is TRBV27, the J call TRBJ2-2; TRBD1 matches at 7 bases. CDR3 size: 13 residues. CDR1 and CDR2 (germline): MNHEY, SMNVEV (reference sequence).

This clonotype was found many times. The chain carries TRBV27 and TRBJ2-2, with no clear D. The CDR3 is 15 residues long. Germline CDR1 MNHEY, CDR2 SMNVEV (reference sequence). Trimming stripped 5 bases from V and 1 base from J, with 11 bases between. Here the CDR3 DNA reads TGTGCCAGCAGTCCCTTTCCTAAGAACACCGGGGAGCTGTTTTTT. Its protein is CASSPFPKNTGELFF.

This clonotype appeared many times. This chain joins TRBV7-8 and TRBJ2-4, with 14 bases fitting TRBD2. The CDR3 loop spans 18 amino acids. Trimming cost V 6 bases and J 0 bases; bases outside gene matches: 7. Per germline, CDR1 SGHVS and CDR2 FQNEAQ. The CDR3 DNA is TGTGCCAGCAGACCCGGGACTAGCGGGGGTGTAGCCAAAAACATTCAGTACTTC. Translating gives CASRPGTSGGVAKNIQYF.

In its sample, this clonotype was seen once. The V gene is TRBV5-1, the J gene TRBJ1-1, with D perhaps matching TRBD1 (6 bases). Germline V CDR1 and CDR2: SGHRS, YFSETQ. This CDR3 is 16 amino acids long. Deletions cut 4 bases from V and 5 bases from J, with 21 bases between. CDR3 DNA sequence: TGCGCCAGCAGCCTTCGGAGGGGGAATAGTGAAACTGAAGCTTTCTTT. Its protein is CASSLRRGNSETEAFF.

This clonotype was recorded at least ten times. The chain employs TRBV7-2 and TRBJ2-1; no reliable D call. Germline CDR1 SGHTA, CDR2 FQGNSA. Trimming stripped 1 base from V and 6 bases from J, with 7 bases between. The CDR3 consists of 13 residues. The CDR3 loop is CASSLGLRNEQFF. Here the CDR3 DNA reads TGTGCCAGCAGCTTAGGGCTTCGCAATGAGCAGTTCTTC.

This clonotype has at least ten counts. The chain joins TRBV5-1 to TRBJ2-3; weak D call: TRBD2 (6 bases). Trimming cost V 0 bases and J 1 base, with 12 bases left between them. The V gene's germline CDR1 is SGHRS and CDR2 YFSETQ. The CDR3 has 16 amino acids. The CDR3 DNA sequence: TGCGCCAGCAGCTTGGCCGGGGGAAGGGGCACAGATACGCAGTATTTT. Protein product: CASSLAGGRGTDTQYF.

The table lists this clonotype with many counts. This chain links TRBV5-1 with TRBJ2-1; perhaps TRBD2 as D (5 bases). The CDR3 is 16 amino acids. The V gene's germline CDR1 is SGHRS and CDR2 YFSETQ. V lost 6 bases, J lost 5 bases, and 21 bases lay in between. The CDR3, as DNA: TGCGCCAGCAAAGCTATGATACGGGAAATCGACAATGAGCAGTTCTTC. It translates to CASKAMIREIDNEQFF.

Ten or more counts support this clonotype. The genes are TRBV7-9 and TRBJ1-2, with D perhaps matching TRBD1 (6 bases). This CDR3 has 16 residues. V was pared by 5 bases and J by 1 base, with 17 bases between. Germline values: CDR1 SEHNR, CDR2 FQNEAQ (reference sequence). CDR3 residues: CASSDSRTAINYGYTF. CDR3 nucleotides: TGTGCCAGCAGCGATTCCAGGACAGCCATTAACTATGGCTACACCTTC.

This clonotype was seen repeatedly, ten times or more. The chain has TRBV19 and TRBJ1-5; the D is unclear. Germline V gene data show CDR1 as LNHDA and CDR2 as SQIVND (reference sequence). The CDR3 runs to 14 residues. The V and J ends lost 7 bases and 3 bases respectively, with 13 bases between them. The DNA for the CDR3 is TGTGCCAGTAACCCTCCAGCGCCCAATCAGCCCCAGCATTTT. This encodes CASNPPAPNQPQHF.

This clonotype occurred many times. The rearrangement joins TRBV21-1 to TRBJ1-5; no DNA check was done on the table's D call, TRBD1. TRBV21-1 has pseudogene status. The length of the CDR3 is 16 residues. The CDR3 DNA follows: TGTGCCAGCAGCAAACTACGGACAGAACCGTGTCAGCCCCAGCATTTT. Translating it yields CASSKLRTEPCQPQHF.

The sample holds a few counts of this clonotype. The CDR3 DNA follows: TGTGCCAGCAGCTTAGCCACAGCCTATCCTCTCCTTTACGAGCAGTACTTC. This translates into CASSLATAYPLLYEQYF. The genes are TRBV7-2 and TRBJ2-7; D is undetermined. Germline V lookup: CDR1 SGHTA, CDR2 FQGNSA. Trimming took 0 bases from V and 4 from J, leaving 19 bases between them. The CDR3 totals 17 residues.

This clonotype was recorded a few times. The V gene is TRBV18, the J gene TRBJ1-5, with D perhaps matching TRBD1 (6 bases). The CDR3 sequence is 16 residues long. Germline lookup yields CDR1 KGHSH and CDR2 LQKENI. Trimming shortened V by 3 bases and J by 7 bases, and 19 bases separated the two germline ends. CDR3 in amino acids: CASSPPGHLMGQPQHF. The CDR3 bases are TGTGCCAGCTCACCGCCGGGACACCTAATGGGGCAGCCCCAGCATTTT.

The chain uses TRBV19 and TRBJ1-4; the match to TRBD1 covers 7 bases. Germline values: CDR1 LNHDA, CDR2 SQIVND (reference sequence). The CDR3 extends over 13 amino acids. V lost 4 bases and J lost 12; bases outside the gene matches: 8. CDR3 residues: CASSRQGTAELFF. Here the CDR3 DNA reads TGTGCCAGTAGTAGACAGGGAACGGCTGAACTGTTTTTT. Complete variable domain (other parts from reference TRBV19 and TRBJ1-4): DGGITQSPKYLFRKEGQNVTLSCEQNLNHDAMYWYRQDPGQGLRLIYYSQIVNDFQKGDIAEGYSVSREKKESFPLTVTSAQKNPTAFYLCASSRQGTAELFFGSGTQLSVL.

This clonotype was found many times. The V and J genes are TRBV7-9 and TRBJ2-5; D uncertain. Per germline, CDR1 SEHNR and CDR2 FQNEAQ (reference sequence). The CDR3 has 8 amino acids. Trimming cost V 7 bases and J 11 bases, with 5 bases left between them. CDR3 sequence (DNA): TGTGCCAGCACTCCACAGTACTTC. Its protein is CASTPQYF. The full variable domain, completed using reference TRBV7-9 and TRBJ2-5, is DTGVSQNPRHKITKRGQNVTFRCDPISEHNRLYWYRQTLGQGPEFLTYFQNEAQLEKSRLLSDRFSAERPKGSFSTLEIQRTEQGDSAMYLCASTPQYFGPGTRLLVL.

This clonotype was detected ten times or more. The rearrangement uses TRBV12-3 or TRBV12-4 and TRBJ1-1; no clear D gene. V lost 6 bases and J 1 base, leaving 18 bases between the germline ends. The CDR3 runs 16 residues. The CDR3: CASRPPAGDANTEAFF. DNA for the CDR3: TGTGCCAGCAGACCCCCCGCCGGAGATGCGAACACTGAAGCTTTCTTT.

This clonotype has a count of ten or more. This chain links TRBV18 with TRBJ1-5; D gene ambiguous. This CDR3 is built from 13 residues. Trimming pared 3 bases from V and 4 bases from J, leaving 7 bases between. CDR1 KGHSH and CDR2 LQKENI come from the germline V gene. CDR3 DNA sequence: TGTGCCAGCTCACCTGACGGTAATCAGCCCCAGCATTTT. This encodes CASSPDGNQPQHF.

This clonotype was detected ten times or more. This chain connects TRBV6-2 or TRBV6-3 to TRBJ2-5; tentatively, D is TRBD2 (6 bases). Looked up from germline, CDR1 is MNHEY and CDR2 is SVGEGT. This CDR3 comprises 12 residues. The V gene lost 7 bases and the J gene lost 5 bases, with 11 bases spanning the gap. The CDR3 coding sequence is TGTGCCAGCAAGGACTATCGGGAGACCCAGTACTTC. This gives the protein CASKDYRETQYF.